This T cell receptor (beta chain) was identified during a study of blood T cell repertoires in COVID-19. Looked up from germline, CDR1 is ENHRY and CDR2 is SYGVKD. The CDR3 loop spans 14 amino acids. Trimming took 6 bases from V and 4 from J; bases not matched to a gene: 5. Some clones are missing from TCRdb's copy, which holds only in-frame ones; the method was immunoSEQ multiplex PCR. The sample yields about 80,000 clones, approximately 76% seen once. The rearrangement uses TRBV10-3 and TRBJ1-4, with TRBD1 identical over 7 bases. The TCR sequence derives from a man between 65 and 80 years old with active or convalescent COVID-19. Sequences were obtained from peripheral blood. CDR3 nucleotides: TGTGCCATCAGCAATGGACAGGATAATGAAAAACTGTTTTTT. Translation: CAISNGQDNEKLFF.